Listed here are 27 T cell receptor beta chains from one sample, sequenced in a study of regulatory T cells in long-lasting Graves disease. Construction of TCR beta libraries relied on iRepertoire HTBI primers and on Arm-PCR targeting CDR3 regions. Each CDR3 protein is one row after TCRdb ran MiXCR on the multiplex PCR reads. The profile shows fewer than 400,000 distinct CDR3 sequences, less than 25% of them singletons. Documented time point: persistent/refractory GD, antithyroid drugs over 5 years with positive TRAb. PBMCs provided the RNA from which the TCR library was made. The sequencing here drew on peripheral blood mononuclear cells (PBMCs), taken when the disease was refractory, from a patient treated with antithyroid drugs. The source of these receptors is a female donor with Graves disease.

The chain carries TRBV7-2 and TRBJ2-7; the D gene is possibly TRBD2 (5 bases). Germline CDR1 is SGHTA and CDR2 is FQGNSA. The CDR3 runs to 14 residues. V was pared by 7 bases and J by 7 bases, with 20 bases between. The CDR3 sequence is CASTNLAPSREQYF. The DNA for the CDR3 is TGTGCCAGCACCAATCTAGCTCCCTCTAGGGAGCAGTACTTC.

The CDR3 DNA reads as TGCGCCAGCAGCCAAGAGGGATTGTCTAGCGGGAGTTTTGTGCAGTACTTC. This sequence encodes CASSQEGLSSGSFVQYF. The chain employs TRBV4-1 and TRBJ2-7; 10 nucleotides line up with TRBD2. V shed 0 bases and J 9 bases; nucleotides not matched to a gene: 14. This CDR3 has 17 residues. The germline V gene encodes CDR1 MGHRA and CDR2 YSYEKL.

Many counts were recorded for this clonotype. The CDR3 DNA follows: TGTGCCAGCAGTTTGGTAAAACAGAGACAAGAGACCCAGTACTTC. Amino acids: CASSLVKQRQETQYF. V is TRBV12-3 or TRBV12-4 and J is TRBJ2-5; D is unresolved. V lost 3 bases and J 2 bases, leaving 13 bases between the germline ends. This CDR3 is built from 15 residues.

V usage is TRBV4-3 and J usage is TRBJ1-6; D gene unclear. Germline CDR1 reads LGHNA; CDR2 reads YSLEER. The CDR3 length is 14 residues. Trimming removed 5 bases from V and 7 bases from J, with 12 bases in between. CDR3 in amino acids: CASSLSRLNSPLHF. CDR3 bases: TGCGCCAGCAGCTTGAGTCGCCTCAATTCACCCCTCCACTTT.

The sample holds many counts of this clonotype. This chain connects TRBV11-2 to TRBJ1-2, with D perhaps TRBD1 (5 bases). This CDR3 region has 14 residues. Trimming stripped 3 bases from V and 4 bases from J, with 12 bases between. CDR1 and CDR2 (germline): SGHAT, FQNNGV. DNA for the CDR3: TGTGCCAGCAGCTTGGACACCTTGGCCTATGGCTACACCTTC. This sequence encodes CASSLDTLAYGYTF. The full variable domain, in which reference TRBV11-2 and TRBJ1-2 provide the parts outside the CDR3, is EAGVAQSPRYKIIEKRQSVAFWCNPISGHATLYWYQQILGQGPKLLIQFQNNGVVDDSQLPKDRFSAERLKGVDSTLKIQPAKLEDSAVYLCASSLDTLAYGYTFGSGTRLTVV.

This chain joins TRBV6-5 and TRBJ2-5, with 8 bases that match TRBD1. The trim removed 2 bases at V and 5 bases at J, leaving 4 bases unmatched. The CDR3 loop spans 14 amino acids. The germline V gene has CDR1 MNHEY and CDR2 SVGAGI. The CDR3 DNA follows: TGTGCCAGCAGTTACACGGACAGGGTGGAGACCCAGTACTTC. The encoded protein is CASSYTDRVETQYF.

The genes are TRBV6-5 and TRBJ2-7; 11 nucleotides agree with TRBD1. J gave up 6 bases and V 2 bases, and 12 bases lay outside the gene matches. CDR3 length equals 17 residues. Germline CDR1 and CDR2: MNHEY and SVGAGI. CDR3 DNA sequence: TGTGCCAGCAGTTACCCACTAAGGCCTGGGACAGGGGGCGAGCAGTACTTC. Translating gives CASSYPLRPGTGGEQYF.

This clonotype was observed at least ten times. V usage is TRBV27 and J usage is TRBJ1-6; no definite D call. In germline, CDR1 is MNHEY, CDR2 SMNVEV (reference sequence). Trimming took 5 bases from V and 13 from J, leaving 15 bases between them. The CDR3 length is 13 residues. CDR3 sequence: CASSLSGSSPLHF. The CDR3 DNA reads as TGTGCCAGCAGTCTTTCGGGTTCGTCTCCCCTCCACTTT.

Ten or more counts support this clonotype. Here the CDR3 DNA reads TGTGCCAGCAGCTTAAGAGCGACAGGGGGCGTATACGAGCAGTACTTC. It encodes CASSLRATGGVYEQYF. The rearrangement joins TRBV7-8 to TRBJ2-7; TRBD1 matches 10 bases. V gave up 2 bases and J gave up 4 bases; unmatched junction bases: 8. There are 16 residues in the CDR3. Germline CDR1 reads SGHVS; CDR2 reads FQNEAQ. Supplemented by reference TRBV7-8 and TRBJ2-7, the full variable domain reads GAGVSQSPRYKVAKRGQDVALRCDPISGHVSLFWYQQALGQGPEFLTYFQNEAQLDKSGLPSDRFFAERPEGSVSTLKIQRTQQEDSAVYLCASSLRATGGVYEQYFGPGTRLTVT.

The chain combines TRBV7-2 with TRBJ2-2; 9 bases are shared with TRBD1. This CDR3 contains 16 residues. The germline V gene encodes CDR1 SGHTA and CDR2 FQGNSA. J lost 1 base, V lost 0 bases, and 0 bases had no gene match. DNA for the CDR3: TGTGCCAGCAGCTTAGCGGGACAGGGGAACACCGGGGAGCTGTTTTTT. This codes for CASSLAGQGNTGELFF.

This clonotype has only a few counts. The chain uses TRBV18 and TRBJ1-3; no firm D call. This CDR3 is 13 amino acids long. V dropped 3 bases and J dropped 1 base, with 4 bases sitting between them. Germline lookup yields CDR1 KGHSH and CDR2 LQKENI. The DNA of the CDR3 is TGTGCCAGCTCACCGCCTTCTGGAAACACCATATATTTT. Translation gives CASSPPSGNTIYF.

The sample holds a few counts of this clonotype. One base away lies a much larger clone, so this may be a sequencing read error. The CDR3 coding sequence is TGTGCCAGCAGCCAACAGGAGAACACTGAAGCTTTCTTT. This encodes CASSQQENTEAFF. This chain joins TRBV7-9 and TRBJ1-1; a weak D match, TRBD1 (5 bases). The germline CDR1 and CDR2 sequences are SEHNR and FQNEAQ (reference sequence). Trimming shortened V by 5 bases and J by 1 base, and 8 bases separated the two germline ends. The CDR3 length is 13 residues.

The chain is built from TRBV20-1 and TRBJ1-3; 10 nucleotides line up with TRBD1. The V segment lost 6 bases and the J segment 2 bases; nucleotides outside the gene matches: 4. The germline V gene encodes CDR1 DFQATT and CDR2 SNEGSKA (reference sequence). The CDR3 sequence is 14 residues long. The CDR3 region has the DNA TGCAGTGCAACCGGGACAGGGGCTGGAAACACCATATATTTT. Protein sequence: CSATGTGAGNTIYF.

The chain links TRBV7-2 to TRBJ1-1; TRBD1 matches at 9 bases. Germline V gene data show CDR1 as SGHTA and CDR2 as FQGNSA. This CDR3 has 16 residues. The ends lost 5 bases at V and 4 bases at J; junction bases unmatched: 11. In DNA, the CDR3 is TGTGCCAGCAGCCCCCGGACAGGGGTTGTGGGCACTGAAGCTTTCTTT. The encoded protein is CASSPRTGVVGTEAFF.

This chain joins TRBV15 and TRBJ1-6; TRBD1 might be the D (5 bases). CDR1 and CDR2 from the germline V gene are LNHNV and YYDKDF (reference sequence). The CDR3 length is 17 residues. The germline V and J ends were trimmed by 4 bases and 8 bases, with 21 bases remaining between them. Written as DNA, the CDR3 is TGTGCCACCAGCAACCCCTTTTACCGAGGGGATGATTCACCCCTCCACTTT. Protein product: CATSNPFYRGDDSPLHF.

V gene TRBV27 combines with J gene TRBJ1-6; a possible D gene is TRBD1 (5 bases). Germline V lookup: CDR1 MNHEY, CDR2 SMNVEV (reference sequence). CDR3 length equals 15 residues. The V gene lost 7 bases and the J gene lost 7 bases, with 17 bases spanning the gap. The CDR3 region has the DNA TGTGCCAGCAAACTACGGGGGTGGGAAAATTCACCCCTCCACTTT. This encodes CASKLRGWENSPLHF.

The V and J genes are TRBV28 and TRBJ2-7; TRBD1 agrees at 12 bases. This CDR3 is 16 amino acids long. V lost 1 base and J lost 6; bases outside the gene matches: 7. The germline V gene encodes CDR1 MDHEN and CDR2 SYDVKM. The CDR3 region has the DNA TGTGCCAGCAGTTTATATGGGGGGACAGGGGGCAGCGAGCAGTACTTC. As protein: CASSLYGGTGGSEQYF.

A few counts support this clonotype. This may be a read error, as it is one base from a much larger clone. The chain is built from TRBV11-2 and TRBJ2-7; 10 bases are a match to TRBD2. V lost 4 bases to trimming and J lost 0 bases; unmatched junction nucleotides: 6. The CDR3 sequence is 16 residues long. Germline loops: CDR1 SGHAT, CDR2 FQNNGV. CDR3: CASSSGASGSSYEQYF. The CDR3 DNA reads TGTGCCAGCAGCTCCGGGGCTAGCGGGAGCTCCTACGAGCAGTACTTC.

The rearrangement links TRBV28 to TRBJ1-3; 8 nucleotides agree with TRBD1. V was clipped by 7 bases and J by 0 bases; unmatched bases: 8. Per the germline V gene, CDR1 is MDHEN and CDR2 is SYDVKM. The CDR3 has 16 amino acids. The CDR3 nucleotides are TGTGCCAGCAAGAGGACAGGGATCCCCTCTGGAAACACCATATATTTT. As protein: CASKRTGIPSGNTIYF.

This clonotype was seen many times. The CDR3 is CASSPLDSNYGYTF. The CDR3 coding sequence is TGTGCCAGCTCACCACTTGACAGCAACTATGGCTACACCTTC. V is TRBV18 and J is TRBJ1-2, with D possibly being TRBD1 (5 bases). Looked up from germline, CDR1 is KGHSH and CDR2 is LQKENI. This CDR3 contains 14 residues. Trimming removed 1 base from V and 2 bases from J, with 8 bases in between.

This chain joins TRBV2 and TRBJ2-1, with D possibly matching TRBD2 (5 bases). V lost 7 bases and J 6 bases, leaving 19 bases between the germline ends. The CDR3 runs 15 residues. CDR1 SNHLY and CDR2 FYNNEI come from the germline V gene. CDR3 sequence (DNA): TGTGCCAGCACAGTGGGAGTAGCGTTACCCAATGAGCAGTTCTTC. As protein: CASTVGVALPNEQFF. Together with reference TRBV2 and TRBJ2-1, the CDR3 gives the full variable domain: EPEVTQTPSHQVTQMGQEVILRCVPISNHLYFYWYRQILGQKVEFLVSFYNNEISEKSEIFDDQFSVERPDGSNFTLKIRSTKLEDSAMYFCASTVGVALPNEQFFGPGTRLTVL.

This clonotype was detected many times. This sequence joins TRBV10-3 and TRBJ1-1; a possible D gene is TRBD1 (5 bases). The germline V and J ends were trimmed by 7 bases and 5 bases, with 14 bases remaining between them. From germline, CDR1 is ENHRY and CDR2 SYGVKD. This CDR3 has 13 residues. The DNA of the CDR3 is TGTGCCATCACAAACAGCGGGGCAACTGAAGCTTTCTTT. This sequence encodes CAITNSGATEAFF.

This clonotype was seen only a few times. The chain carries TRBV29-1 and TRBJ2-4; the match to TRBD1 covers 8 bases. From germline, CDR1 is SQVTM and CDR2 ANQGSEA. The J segment lost 1 base and the V segment lost 7 bases, leaving 9 bases of the junction unmatched. This CDR3 region has 15 residues. CDR3 protein: CSATRTGLAKNIQYF. The CDR3 region has the DNA TGCAGCGCAACCAGGACAGGGTTGGCCAAAAACATTCAGTACTTC.

The sample holds a few counts of this clonotype. The V call is TRBV19, the J call TRBJ1-1; 7 positions agree with TRBD1. With V trimmed by 6 bases and J by 3 bases, 7 bases remained unmatched. Per germline, CDR1 LNHDA and CDR2 SQIVND (reference sequence). This CDR3 has 14 residues. The CDR3 loop is CASRIQGFDTEAFF. Here the CDR3 DNA reads TGTGCCAGTAGGATACAGGGGTTTGACACTGAAGCTTTCTTT.

This clonotype was detected a few times. The chain uses TRBV12-3 or TRBV12-4 and TRBJ2-2; D call uncertain. The CDR3 covers 16 residues. V lost 6 bases to trimming and J lost 2 bases, with 16 bases between them. In nucleotides, the CDR3 is TGTGCCAGCAGGTACGGCGCTGCTCCTAACACCGGGGAGCTGTTTTTT. Its translation: CASRYGAAPNTGELFF.

This clonotype was picked up many times. This sequence joins TRBV10-3 and TRBJ2-5; D ambiguous. The CDR3 length is 14 residues. Between the trimmed V and J ends, which lost 6 bases and 5 bases, there was a span of 16 bases. Germline values: CDR1 ENHRY, CDR2 SYGVKD. CDR3 DNA sequence: TGTGCCATCAGCCAGCTAGGTAATGCGGAGACCCAGTACTTC. It translates to CAISQLGNAETQYF.

The chain carries TRBV20-1 and TRBJ2-6, with TRBD1 as a possible D gene (6 bases). The length of the CDR3 is 17 residues. Trimming shortened V by 5 bases and J by 0 bases, and 17 bases separated the two germline ends. The germline CDR1 and CDR2 sequences are DFQATT and SNEGSKA (reference sequence). The DNA for the CDR3 is TGCAGTGCTTCTAACAGGGTGGCCGGCTCTGGGGCCAACGTCCTGACTTTC. Its translation is CSASNRVAGSGANVLTF.